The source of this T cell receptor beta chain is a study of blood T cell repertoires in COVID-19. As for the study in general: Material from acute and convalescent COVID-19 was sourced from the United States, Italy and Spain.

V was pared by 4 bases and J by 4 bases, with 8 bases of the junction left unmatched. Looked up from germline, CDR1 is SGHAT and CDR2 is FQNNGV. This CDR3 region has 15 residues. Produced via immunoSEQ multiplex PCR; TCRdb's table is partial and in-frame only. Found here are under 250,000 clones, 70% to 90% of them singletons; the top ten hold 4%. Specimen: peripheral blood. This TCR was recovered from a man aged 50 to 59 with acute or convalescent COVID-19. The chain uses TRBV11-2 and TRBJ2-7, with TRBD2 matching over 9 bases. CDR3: CASSSVWREGYEQYF. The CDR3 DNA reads TGTGCCAGCAGCTCGGTCTGGCGGGAGGGTTACGAGCAGTACTTC.